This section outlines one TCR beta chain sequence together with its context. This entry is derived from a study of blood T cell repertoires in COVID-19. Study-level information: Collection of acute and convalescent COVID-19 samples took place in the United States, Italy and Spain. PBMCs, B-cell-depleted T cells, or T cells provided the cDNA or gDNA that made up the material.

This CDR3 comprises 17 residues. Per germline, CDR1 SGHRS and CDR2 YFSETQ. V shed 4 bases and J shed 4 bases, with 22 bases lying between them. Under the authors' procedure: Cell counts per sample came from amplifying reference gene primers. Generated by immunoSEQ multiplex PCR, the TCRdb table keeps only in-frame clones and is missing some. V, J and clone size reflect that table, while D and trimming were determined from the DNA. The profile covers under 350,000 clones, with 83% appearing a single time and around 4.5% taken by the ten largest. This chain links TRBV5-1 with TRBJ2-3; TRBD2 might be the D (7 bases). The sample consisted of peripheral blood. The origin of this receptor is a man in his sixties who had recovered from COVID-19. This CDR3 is CASSPALGGGPADTQYF. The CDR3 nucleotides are TGCGCCAGCAGCCCCGCGTTAGGGGGAGGGCCTGCAGATACGCAGTATTTT.